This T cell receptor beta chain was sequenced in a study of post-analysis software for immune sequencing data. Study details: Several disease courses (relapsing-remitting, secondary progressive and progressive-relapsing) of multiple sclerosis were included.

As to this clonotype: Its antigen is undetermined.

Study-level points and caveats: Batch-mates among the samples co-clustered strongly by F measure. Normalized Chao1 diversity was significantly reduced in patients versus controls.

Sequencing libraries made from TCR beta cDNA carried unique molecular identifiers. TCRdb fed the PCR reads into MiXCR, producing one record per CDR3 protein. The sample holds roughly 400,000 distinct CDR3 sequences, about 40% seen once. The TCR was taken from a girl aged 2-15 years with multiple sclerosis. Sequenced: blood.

The CDR3 DNA reads TGTGCCAGCAGTTTATTAGGGACAGCTTATGGCTACACCTTC. Protein sequence: CASSLLGTAYGYTF. V is TRBV28 and J is TRBJ1-2; TRBD1 matches at 7 bases. Trimming took 1 base from V and 5 from J; bases not matched to a gene: 4. CDR1 is MDHEN and CDR2 is SYDVKM in the germline V gene. The CDR3 has 14 residues.